The source of this T cell receptor beta chain is a study of patients and donors after allogeneic stem cell transplantation. Trimming shortened V by 4 bases and J by 6 bases, and 15 bases separated the two germline ends. The CDR3 is 14 amino acids. Germline CDR1 reads SGHRS; CDR2 reads YFSETQ. TCRdb processed the RT-PCR reads anew with MiXCR; each CDR3 protein has one entry. The sample contains approximately 160,000 distinct CDR3 sequences, about 29% of which appear only once. Sequenced: blood, either unsorted or a sorted T cell fraction (not recorded which). This TCR was recovered from a human donor who was either an allogeneic HSCT recipient or a stem cell or donor lymphocyte infusion donor (not recorded which). It is not recorded whose cells these are; they may come from a transplant donor. V is TRBV5-1 and J is TRBJ2-3, with a weak D call TRBD1 (5 bases). The CDR3 loop reads CASSPPLGADTQYF. CDR3 coding DNA: TGCGCCAGCAGCCCGCCCTTAGGGGCGGATACGCAGTATTTT.